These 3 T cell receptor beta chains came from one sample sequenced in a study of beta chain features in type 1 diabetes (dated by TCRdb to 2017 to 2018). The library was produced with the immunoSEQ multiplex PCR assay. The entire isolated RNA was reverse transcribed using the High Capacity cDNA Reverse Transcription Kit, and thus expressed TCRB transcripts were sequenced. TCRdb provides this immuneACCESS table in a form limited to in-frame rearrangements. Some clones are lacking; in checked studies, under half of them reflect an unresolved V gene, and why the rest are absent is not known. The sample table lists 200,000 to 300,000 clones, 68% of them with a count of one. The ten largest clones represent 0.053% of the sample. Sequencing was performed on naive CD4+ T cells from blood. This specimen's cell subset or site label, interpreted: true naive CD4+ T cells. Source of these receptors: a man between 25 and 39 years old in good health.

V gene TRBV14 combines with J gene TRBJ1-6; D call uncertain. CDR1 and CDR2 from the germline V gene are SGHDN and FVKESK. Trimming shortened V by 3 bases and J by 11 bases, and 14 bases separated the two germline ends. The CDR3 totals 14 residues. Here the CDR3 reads CASSHLRRQAPLHF. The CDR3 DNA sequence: TGTGCCAGCAGCCATCTTCGGCGGCAGGCACCCCTCCACTTT.

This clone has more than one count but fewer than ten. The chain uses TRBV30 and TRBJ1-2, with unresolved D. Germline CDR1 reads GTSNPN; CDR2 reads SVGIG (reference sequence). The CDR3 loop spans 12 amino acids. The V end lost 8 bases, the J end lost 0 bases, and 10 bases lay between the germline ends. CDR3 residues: CASQDPNYGYTF. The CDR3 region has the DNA TGTGCCAGTCAGGATCCTAACTATGGCTACACCTTC. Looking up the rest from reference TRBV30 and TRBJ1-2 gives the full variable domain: SQTIHQWPATLVQPVGSPLSLECTVEGTSNPNLYWYRQAAGRGLQLLFYSVGIGQISSEVPQNLSASRPQDRQFILSSKKLLLSDSGFYLCASQDPNYGYTFGSGTRLTVV.

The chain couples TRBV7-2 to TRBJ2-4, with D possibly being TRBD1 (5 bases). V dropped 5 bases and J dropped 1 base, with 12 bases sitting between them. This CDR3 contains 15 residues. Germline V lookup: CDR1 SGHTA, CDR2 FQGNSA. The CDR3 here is CASSPPPGAKNIQYF. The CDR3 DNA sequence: TGTGCCAGCAGCCCCCCTCCAGGGGCCAAAAACATTCAGTACTTC.